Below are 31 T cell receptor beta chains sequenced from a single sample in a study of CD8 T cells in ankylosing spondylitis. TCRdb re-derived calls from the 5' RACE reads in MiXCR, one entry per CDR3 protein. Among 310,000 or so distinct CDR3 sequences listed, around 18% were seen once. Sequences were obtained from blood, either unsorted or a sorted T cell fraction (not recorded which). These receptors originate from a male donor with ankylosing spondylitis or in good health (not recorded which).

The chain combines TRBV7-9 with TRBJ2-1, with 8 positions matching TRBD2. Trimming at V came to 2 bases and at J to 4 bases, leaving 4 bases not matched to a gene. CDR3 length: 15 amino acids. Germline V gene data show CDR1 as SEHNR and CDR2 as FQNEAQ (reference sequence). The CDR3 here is CASSLFSGEYNEQFF. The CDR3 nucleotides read TGTGCCAGCAGCTTATTTAGCGGGGAGTACAATGAGCAGTTCTTC.

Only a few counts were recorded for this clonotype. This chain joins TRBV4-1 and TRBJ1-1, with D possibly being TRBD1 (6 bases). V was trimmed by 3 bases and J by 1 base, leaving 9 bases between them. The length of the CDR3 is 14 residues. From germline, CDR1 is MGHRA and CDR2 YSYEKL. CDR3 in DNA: TGCGCCAGCAGCCAGTTGACAGGGAACACTGAAGCTTTCTTT. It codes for CASSQLTGNTEAFF.

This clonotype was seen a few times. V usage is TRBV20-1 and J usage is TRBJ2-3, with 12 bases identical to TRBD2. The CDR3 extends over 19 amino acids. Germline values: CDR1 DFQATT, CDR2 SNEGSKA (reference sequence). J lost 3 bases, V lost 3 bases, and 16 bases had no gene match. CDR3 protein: CSASRRTSGVWVVTDTQYF. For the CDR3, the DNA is TGCAGTGCTAGCAGGCGGACTAGCGGGGTCTGGGTCGTAACAGATACGCAGTATTTT.

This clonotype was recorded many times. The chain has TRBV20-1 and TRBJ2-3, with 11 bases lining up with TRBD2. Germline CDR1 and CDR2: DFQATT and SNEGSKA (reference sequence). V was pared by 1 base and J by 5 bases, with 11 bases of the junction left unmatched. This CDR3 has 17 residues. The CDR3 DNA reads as TGCAGTGCTAGAGGGCTAGCGGGAGGCCACGTACAAGATACGCAGTATTTT. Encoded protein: CSARGLAGGHVQDTQYF.

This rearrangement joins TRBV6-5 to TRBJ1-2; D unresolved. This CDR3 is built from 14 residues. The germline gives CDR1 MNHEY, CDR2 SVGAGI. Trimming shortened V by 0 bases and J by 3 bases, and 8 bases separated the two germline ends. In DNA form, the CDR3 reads TGTGCCAGCAGTTACTCGATCTCAGACTATGGCTACACCTTC. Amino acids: CASSYSISDYGYTF.

The CDR3 DNA is TGTGCCAGCAGCCCGAGACTAGCGGGAGGGCCACGAGAGACCCAGTACTTC. Translating it yields CASSPRLAGGPRETQYF. The rearrangement uses TRBV7-9 and TRBJ2-5; TRBD2 matches 14 bases. Germline CDR1 SEHNR, CDR2 FQNEAQ (reference sequence). The CDR3 length is 17 residues. With V trimmed by 5 bases and J by 4 bases, 9 bases remained unmatched.

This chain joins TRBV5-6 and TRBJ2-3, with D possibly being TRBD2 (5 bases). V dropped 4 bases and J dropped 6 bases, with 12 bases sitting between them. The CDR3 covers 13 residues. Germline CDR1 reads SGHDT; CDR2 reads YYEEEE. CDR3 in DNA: TGTGCCAGCAGCGATTCTTGGAGGGATACGCAGTATTTT. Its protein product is CASSDSWRDTQYF.

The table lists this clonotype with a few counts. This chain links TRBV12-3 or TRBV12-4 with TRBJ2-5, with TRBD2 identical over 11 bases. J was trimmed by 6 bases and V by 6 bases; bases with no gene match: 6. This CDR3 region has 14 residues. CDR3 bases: TGTGCCAGCAGCGAACTAGCGGGAGCGAAGACCCAGTACTTC. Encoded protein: CASSELAGAKTQYF.

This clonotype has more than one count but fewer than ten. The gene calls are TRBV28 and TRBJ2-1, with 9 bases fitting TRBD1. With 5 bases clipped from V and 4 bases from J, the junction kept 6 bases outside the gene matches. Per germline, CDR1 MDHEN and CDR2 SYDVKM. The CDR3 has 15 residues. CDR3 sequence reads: CASSVPGTGYNEQFF. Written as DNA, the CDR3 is TGTGCCAGCAGTGTCCCCGGGACAGGGTACAATGAGCAGTTCTTC. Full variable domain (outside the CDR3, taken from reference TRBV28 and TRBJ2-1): DVKVTQSSRYLVKRTGEKVFLECVQDMDHENMFWYRQDPGLGLRLIYFSYDVKMKEKGDIPEGYSVSREKKERFSLILESASTNQTSMYLCASSVPGTGYNEQFFGPGTRLTVL.

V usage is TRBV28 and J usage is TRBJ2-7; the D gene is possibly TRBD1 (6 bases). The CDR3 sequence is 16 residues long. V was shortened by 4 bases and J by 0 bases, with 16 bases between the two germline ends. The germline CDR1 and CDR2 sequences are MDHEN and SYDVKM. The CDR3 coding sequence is TGTGCCAGCAGTTCCCCAGGGGCTCACAGCTCCTACGAGCAGTACGTC. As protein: CASSSPGAHSSYEQYV.

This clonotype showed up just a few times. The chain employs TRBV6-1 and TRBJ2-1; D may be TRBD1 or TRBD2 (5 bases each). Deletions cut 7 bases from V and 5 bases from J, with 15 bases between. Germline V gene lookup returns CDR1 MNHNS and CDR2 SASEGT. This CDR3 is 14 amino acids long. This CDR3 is CASNQMGVHNEQFF. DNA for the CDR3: TGTGCCAGCAACCAAATGGGGGTTCACAATGAGCAGTTCTTC.

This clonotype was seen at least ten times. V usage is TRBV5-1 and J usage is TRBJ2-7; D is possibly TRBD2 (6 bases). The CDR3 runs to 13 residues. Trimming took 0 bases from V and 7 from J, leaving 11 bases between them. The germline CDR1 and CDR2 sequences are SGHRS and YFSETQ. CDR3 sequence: CASSLVGGEEQYV. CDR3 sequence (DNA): TGCGCCAGCAGCTTGGTCGGGGGTGAAGAGCAGTACGTC.

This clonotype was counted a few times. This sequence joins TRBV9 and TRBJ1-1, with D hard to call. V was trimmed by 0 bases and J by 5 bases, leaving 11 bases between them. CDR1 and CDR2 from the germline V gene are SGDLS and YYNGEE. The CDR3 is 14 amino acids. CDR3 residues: CASSVAPSVTEAFF. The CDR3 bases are TGTGCCAGCAGCGTAGCACCGTCGGTAACTGAAGCTTTCTTT.

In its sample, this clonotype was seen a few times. CDR3 coding DNA: TGTGCCAGCAGCCAAGAAGGCGGCGGACGGAATGAAAAACTGTTTTTT. This translates into CASSQEGGGRNEKLFF. This chain links TRBV4-2 with TRBJ1-4; D is undetermined. CDR1 is LGHNA and CDR2 is YNFKEQ in the germline V gene. The germline V and J ends were trimmed by 0 bases and 5 bases, with 13 bases remaining between them. This CDR3 has 16 amino acids.

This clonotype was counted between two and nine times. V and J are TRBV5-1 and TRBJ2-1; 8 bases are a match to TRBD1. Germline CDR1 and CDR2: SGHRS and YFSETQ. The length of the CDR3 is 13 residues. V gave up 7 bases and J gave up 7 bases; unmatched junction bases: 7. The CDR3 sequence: CASVRQGMNEQFF. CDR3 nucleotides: TGCGCCAGCGTGAGACAGGGGATGAATGAGCAGTTCTTC.

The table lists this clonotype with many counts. The CDR3 protein is CSAKVAETQYF. DNA of the CDR3: TGCAGTGCTAAAGTAGCAGAGACCCAGTACTTC. The chain carries TRBV20-1 and TRBJ2-5; D unclear. Germline V gene sequence: CDR1 DFQATT, CDR2 SNEGSKA (reference sequence). The CDR3 sequence is 11 residues long. The V and J ends lost 4 bases and 4 bases respectively, with 7 bases between them.

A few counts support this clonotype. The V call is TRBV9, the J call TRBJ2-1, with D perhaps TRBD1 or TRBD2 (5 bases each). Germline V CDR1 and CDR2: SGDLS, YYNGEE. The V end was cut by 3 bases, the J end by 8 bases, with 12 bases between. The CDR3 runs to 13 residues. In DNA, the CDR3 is TGTGCCAGCAGCGCTCCCCTGGGGGATGAGCAGTTCTTC. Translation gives CASSAPLGDEQFF.

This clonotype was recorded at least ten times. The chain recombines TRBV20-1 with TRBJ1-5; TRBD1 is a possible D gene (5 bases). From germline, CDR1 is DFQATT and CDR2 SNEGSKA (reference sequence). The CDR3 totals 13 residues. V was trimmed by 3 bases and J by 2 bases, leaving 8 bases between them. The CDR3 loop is CSASGAGNQPQHF. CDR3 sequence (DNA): TGCAGTGCTAGTGGGGCGGGCAATCAGCCCCAGCATTTT.

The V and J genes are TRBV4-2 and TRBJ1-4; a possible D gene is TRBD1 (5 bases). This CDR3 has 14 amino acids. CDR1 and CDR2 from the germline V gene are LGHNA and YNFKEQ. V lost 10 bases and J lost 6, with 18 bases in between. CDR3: CAMSPGAHDEKLFF. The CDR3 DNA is TGTGCCATGAGCCCCGGGGCGCATGATGAAAAACTGTTTTTT.

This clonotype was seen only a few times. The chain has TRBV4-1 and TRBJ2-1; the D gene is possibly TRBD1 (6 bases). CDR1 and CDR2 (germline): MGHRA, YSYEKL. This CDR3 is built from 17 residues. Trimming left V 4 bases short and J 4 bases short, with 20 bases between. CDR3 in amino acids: CASSRLQGQGRYNEQFF. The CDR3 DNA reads TGCGCCAGCAGCCGCCTTCAGGGACAAGGCCGATACAATGAGCAGTTCTTC.

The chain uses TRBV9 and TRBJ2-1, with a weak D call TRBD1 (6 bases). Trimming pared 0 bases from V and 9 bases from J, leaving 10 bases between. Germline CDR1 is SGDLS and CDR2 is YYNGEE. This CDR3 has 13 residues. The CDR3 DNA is TGTGCCAGCAGCGTAGGGGGGCTGGCTGAGCAGTTCTTC. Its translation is CASSVGGLAEQFF.

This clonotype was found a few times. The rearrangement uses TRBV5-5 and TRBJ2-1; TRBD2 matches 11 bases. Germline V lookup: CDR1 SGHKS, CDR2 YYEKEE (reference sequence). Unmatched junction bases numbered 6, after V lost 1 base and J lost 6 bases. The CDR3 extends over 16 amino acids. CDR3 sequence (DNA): TGTGCCAGCAGCTTGCGCCTAGCGGGGGGTGGCAATGAGCAGTTCTTC. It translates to CASSLRLAGGGNEQFF.

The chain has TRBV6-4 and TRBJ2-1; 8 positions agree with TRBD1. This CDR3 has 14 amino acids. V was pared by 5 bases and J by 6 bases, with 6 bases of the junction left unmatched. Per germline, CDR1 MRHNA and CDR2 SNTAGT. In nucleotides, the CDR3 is TGTGCCAGCAGTCCGGGACAGGAAAGCAATGAGCAGTTCTTC. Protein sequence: CASSPGQESNEQFF.

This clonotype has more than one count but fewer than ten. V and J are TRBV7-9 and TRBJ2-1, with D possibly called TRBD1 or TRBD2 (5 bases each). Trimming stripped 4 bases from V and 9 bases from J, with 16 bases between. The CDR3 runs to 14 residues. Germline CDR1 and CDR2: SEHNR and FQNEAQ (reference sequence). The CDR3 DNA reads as TGTGCCAGCAGCTACGCTATGGGACCTGTTGAGCAGTTCTTC. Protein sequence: CASSYAMGPVEQFF.

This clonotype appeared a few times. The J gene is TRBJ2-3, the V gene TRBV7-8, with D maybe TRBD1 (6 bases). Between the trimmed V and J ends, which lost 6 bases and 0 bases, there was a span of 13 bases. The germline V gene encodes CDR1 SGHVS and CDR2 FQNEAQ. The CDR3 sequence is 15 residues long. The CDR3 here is CASRGVRGSTDTQYF. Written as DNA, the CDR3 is TGTGCCAGCAGAGGCGTTAGGGGGAGCACAGATACGCAGTATTTT.

CDR3: CASSLRTGAPGANVLTF. The CDR3 DNA follows: TGTGCCAGCAGTCTTCGGACAGGCGCTCCTGGGGCCAACGTCCTGACTTTC. The rearrangement links TRBV27 to TRBJ2-6; TRBD1 agrees at 7 bases. Germline trimming cut 5 bases from V and 2 bases from J; bases unmatched to any gene: 9. The CDR3 spans 17 residues. Germline V gives CDR1 MNHEY, CDR2 SMNVEV (reference sequence).

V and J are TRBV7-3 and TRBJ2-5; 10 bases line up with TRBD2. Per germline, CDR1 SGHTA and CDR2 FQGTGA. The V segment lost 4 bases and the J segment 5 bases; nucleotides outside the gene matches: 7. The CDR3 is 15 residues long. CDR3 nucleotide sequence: TGTGCCAGCAGCTCTAGCGGGAGTTCCCTGGAGACCCAGTACTTC. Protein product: CASSSSGSSLETQYF.

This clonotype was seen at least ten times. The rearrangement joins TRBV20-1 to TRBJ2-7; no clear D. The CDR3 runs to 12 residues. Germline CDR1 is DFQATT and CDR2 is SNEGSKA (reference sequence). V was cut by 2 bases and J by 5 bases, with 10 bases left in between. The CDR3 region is CSARQRGHEQYV. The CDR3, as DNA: TGCAGTGCTAGACAGAGAGGCCACGAGCAGTACGTC.

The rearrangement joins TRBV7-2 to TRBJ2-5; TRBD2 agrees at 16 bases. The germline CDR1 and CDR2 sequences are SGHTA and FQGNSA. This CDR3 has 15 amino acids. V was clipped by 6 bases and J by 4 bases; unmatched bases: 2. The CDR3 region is CASRGLAGGGETQYF. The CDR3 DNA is TGTGCCAGCAGGGGACTAGCGGGGGGGGGAGAGACCCAGTACTTC.

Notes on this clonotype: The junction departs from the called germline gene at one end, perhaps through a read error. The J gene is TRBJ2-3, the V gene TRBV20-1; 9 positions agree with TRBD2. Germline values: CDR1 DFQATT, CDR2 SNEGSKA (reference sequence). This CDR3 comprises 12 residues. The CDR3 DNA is TGCAGTACTAGCGGGTTTCAGTATACGCAGTATTTT. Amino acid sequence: CSTSGFQYTQYF.

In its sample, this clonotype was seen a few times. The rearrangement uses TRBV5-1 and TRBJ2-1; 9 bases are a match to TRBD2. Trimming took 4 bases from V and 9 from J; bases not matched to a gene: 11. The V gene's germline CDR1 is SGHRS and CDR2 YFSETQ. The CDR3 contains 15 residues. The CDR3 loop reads CASSPGAGGPGEQFF. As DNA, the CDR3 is TGCGCCAGCAGCCCCGGCGCGGGAGGGCCGGGTGAGCAGTTCTTC.